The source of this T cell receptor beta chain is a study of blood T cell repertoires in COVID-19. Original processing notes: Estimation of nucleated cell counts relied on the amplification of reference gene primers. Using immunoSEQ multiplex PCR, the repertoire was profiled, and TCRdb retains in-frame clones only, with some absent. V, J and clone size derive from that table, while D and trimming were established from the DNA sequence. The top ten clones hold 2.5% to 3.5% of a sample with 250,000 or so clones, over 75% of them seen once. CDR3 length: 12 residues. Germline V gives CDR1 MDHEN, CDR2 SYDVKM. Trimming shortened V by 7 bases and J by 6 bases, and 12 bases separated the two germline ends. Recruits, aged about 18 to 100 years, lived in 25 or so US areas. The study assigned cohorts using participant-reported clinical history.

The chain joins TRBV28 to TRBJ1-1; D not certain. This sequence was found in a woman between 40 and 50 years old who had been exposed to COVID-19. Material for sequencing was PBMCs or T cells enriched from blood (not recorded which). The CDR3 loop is CASTDERSEAFF. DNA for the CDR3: TGTGCCAGCACCGACGAGCGGTCTGAAGCTTTCTTT. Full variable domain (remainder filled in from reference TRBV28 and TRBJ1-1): DVKVTQSSRYLVKRTGEKVFLECVQDMDHENMFWYRQDPGLGLRLIYFSYDVKMKEKGDIPEGYSVSREKKERFSLILESASTNQTSMYLCASTDERSEAFFGQGTRLTVV.